The 2 T cell receptor beta chains given below trace back to one sample, sequenced in a study of blood T cell repertoires in COVID-19. The table came from immunoSEQ multiplex PCR; TCRdb's copy has only in-frame clones and leaves some out. The sample yields about 180,000 clones, about 81% seen once. The sample was peripheral blood. The receptors derive from a woman of 80 years or more with COVID-19, enrolled during active disease.

V and J are TRBV5-6 and TRBJ2-3, with 10 bases matching TRBD2. This CDR3 is built from 16 residues. Germline assignment: CDR1 SGHDT and CDR2 YYEEEE. The ends lost 4 bases at V and 5 bases at J; junction bases unmatched: 10. The CDR3 is CASSLRVAGGGDTQYF. CDR3 DNA: TGTGCCAGCAGCCTCCGGGTAGCGGGGGGAGGAGATACGCAGTATTTT.

The chain uses TRBV11-3 and TRBJ2-5; D perhaps matches TRBD2 (5 bases). In germline, CDR1 is SGHNT, CDR2 YENEEA. The CDR3 loop spans 14 amino acids. V shed 3 bases and J shed 2 bases, with 10 bases lying between them. In nucleotides, the CDR3 is TGTGCCAGCAGCTTGGACTCCTCGCAAGAGACCCAGTACTTC. Translating it yields CASSLDSSQETQYF.